The rows below give T cell receptor beta chains drawn from one sample of a study of blood T cell repertoires in COVID-19. Sequenced by immunoSEQ multiplex PCR; TCRdb stores in-frame clones only, minus some. The table has fewer than 150,000 clones, roughly 80% seen once. Sequencing was carried out using peripheral blood. Receptors originate from a woman between 50 and 59 years old with acute or convalescent COVID-19. Both conserved end residues are part of each CDR3. Fields, in order: CDR3 DNA, CDR3 protein, J gene, clone size, D gene, V gene. The D gene is left open where the match is weak. Part of the rows lack a size; the others show once, few, many or a class for expanded clones.

DNA: TGTGCCAGCAGTTGGACAGGGAATAATCAGCCCCAGCATTTT
CDR3: CASSWTGNNQPQHF
J: TRBJ1-5
size: -
D: TRBD1
V: TRBV28

DNA: TGTGCCAGTAGAGCCACGGCGTTGGAGAGTCAGCCCCAGCATTTT
CDR3: CASRATALESQPQHF
J: TRBJ1-5
size: -
D: -
V: TRBV19

DNA: TGTGCCAGTATTGGGGGGACCCACTATGGCTACACCTTC
CDR3: CASIGGTHYGYTF
J: TRBJ1-2
size: once
D: -
V: TRBV19

DNA: TGTGCCAGCAGTGCCCACGGACAGGGGCTTAACTATGGCTACACCTTC
CDR3: CASSAHGQGLNYGYTF
J: TRBJ1-2
size: -
D: TRBD1
V: TRBV6-4

DNA: TGTGCCATCAGTGAGTCGACTCTAGGGAGCTACGAGCAGTACTTC
CDR3: CAISESTLGSYEQYF
J: TRBJ2-7
size: -
D: -
V: TRBV10-3

DNA: TGTGCTAGTGGTTCGGAGATTAGGAATGAGCAGTTCTTC
CDR3: CASGSEIRNEQFF
J: TRBJ2-1
size: -
D: -
V: TRBV12-5

DNA: TGTGCCACAAGCGGGGGGCCGATCGAGACCCAGTACTTC
CDR3: CATSGGPIETQYF
J: TRBJ2-5
size: -
D: TRBD2
V: TRBV28

DNA: TGCAGCGTTGTTAGGCAGGGGACAGGGGTTTTGAATACGCAGTATTTT
CDR3: CSVVRQGTGVLNTQYF
J: TRBJ2-3
size: -
D: TRBD1
V: TRBV29-1

DNA: TGTGCCAGCAGCGAAGGGACAGCTGGAAACACCATATATTTT
CDR3: CASSEGTAGNTIYF
J: TRBJ1-3
size: -
D: TRBD1
V: TRBV2

DNA: TGTGCCAGCAGCCTCCGGACAGGGGATCAGCCCCAGCATTTT
CDR3: CASSLRTGDQPQHF
J: TRBJ1-5
size: many
D: TRBD1
V: TRBV2

DNA: TGTGCCAGCAGTACAGGGGGCACTGAAGCTTTCTTT
CDR3: CASSTGGTEAFF
J: TRBJ1-1
size: -
D: -
V: TRBV21-1

DNA: TGTGCCAGCAGTGAACTTTGGACAGGGAACGAGCAGTACTTC
CDR3: CASSELWTGNEQYF
J: TRBJ2-7
size: -
D: TRBD1
V: TRBV6-1

DNA: TGCGCCAGCGCCGGGATCGGAATTTACGAGCAGTACTTC
CDR3: CASAGIGIYEQYF
J: TRBJ2-7
size: once
D: -
V: TRBV5-1

DNA: TGTGCCAGTAGTATAGGGGGAGGCACTGAAGCTTTCTTT
CDR3: CASSIGGGTEAFF
J: TRBJ1-1
size: -
D: -
V: TRBV19

DNA: TGTGCCAGCAGGACCTCAGGGGGGTCCTATGGCTACACCTTC
CDR3: CASRTSGGSYGYTF
J: TRBJ1-2
size: few
D: TRBD1
V: TRBV5-6

DNA: TGTGCCTGGAGCCGAGGGACAGGGTCCAATCAGCCCCAGCATTTT
CDR3: CAWSRGTGSNQPQHF
J: TRBJ1-5
size: -
D: TRBD1
V: TRBV30

DNA: TGTGCCAGCTTGCCCCAGGGGGCCCTCTTTAACTATGGCTACACCTTC
CDR3: CASLPQGALFNYGYTF
J: TRBJ1-2
size: -
D: TRBD1
V: TRBV27

DNA: TGTGCCAGCAGTTTTGTTCGGGTCGGCGAGCAGTACTTC
CDR3: CASSFVRVGEQYF
J: TRBJ2-7
size: -
D: -
V: TRBV12-3/TRBV12-4

DNA: TGTGCCAGCAGCAACCTAGCGGGGGGACGCTCTACCACAGATACGCAGTATTTT
CDR3: CASSNLAGGRSTTDTQYF
J: TRBJ2-3
size: -
D: TRBD2
V: TRBV7-6

DNA: TGTGCCAGCAGCCAATTGTTAGGGGTTAGAAACACCATATATTTT
CDR3: CASSQLLGVRNTIYF
J: TRBJ1-3
size: -
D: -
V: TRBV3-1/TRBV3-2

DNA: TGCAGCGTTGAGGCAGGGATCTCTAACTATGGCTACACCTTC
CDR3: CSVEAGISNYGYTF
J: TRBJ1-2
size: -
D: -
V: TRBV29-1

DNA: TGTGCCAGCAGCCTACTCGGGGAACAGCCCCAGCATTTT
CDR3: CASSLLGEQPQHF
J: TRBJ1-5
size: -
D: -
V: TRBV7-8

DNA: TGCGCCAGCAGCCTTGCGAGCACAGATACGCAGTATTTT
CDR3: CASSLASTDTQYF
J: TRBJ2-3
size: -
D: -
V: TRBV4-1

DNA: TGTGCCAGCAGCTTAAGAGGTCCGGAGAATGAAGCTTTCTTT
CDR3: CASSLRGPENEAFF
J: TRBJ1-1
size: -
D: -
V: TRBV7-3

DNA: TGTGCCAGCAGTTTAGCGGGCAGGGATGAGCAGTTCTTC
CDR3: CASSLAGRDEQFF
J: TRBJ2-1
size: -
D: -
V: TRBV12-3/TRBV12-4

DNA: TGTGCCAGTGGATCGGACAGGGAATCTCAGCCCCAGCATTTT
CDR3: CASGSDRESQPQHF
J: TRBJ1-5
size: -
D: TRBD1
V: TRBV19

DNA: TGTGCCAGCAGCCAAGATAGGCAGGGATTTACACCCCTCCACTTT
CDR3: CASSQDRQGFTPLHF
J: TRBJ1-6
size: -
D: -
V: TRBV14

DNA: TGTGCCAGCAGTGAGAGACAGGGGAACTATGGCTACACCTTC
CDR3: CASSERQGNYGYTF
J: TRBJ1-2
size: -
D: TRBD1
V: TRBV6-1

DNA: TGCGCCAGCAGCCCCGGGGACAGGTTAACCTACAATGAGCAGTTCTTC
CDR3: CASSPGDRLTYNEQFF
J: TRBJ2-1
size: -
D: TRBD1
V: TRBV5-1

DNA: TGTGCCAGCAGGGGGTCTCAGGGGACAGATACGCAGTATTTT
CDR3: CASRGSQGTDTQYF
J: TRBJ2-3
size: -
D: -
V: TRBV6-5

DNA: TGTGCCAGCAGCCTCGGACTAGCGGTGCGAACTAGCACAGATACGCAGTATTTT
CDR3: CASSLGLAVRTSTDTQYF
J: TRBJ2-3
size: -
D: TRBD2
V: TRBV3-1/TRBV3-2

DNA: TGTGCCAGCAGCCCCCTGGGGGGGATTGAAGCTTTCTTT
CDR3: CASSPLGGIEAFF
J: TRBJ1-1
size: -
D: -
V: TRBV9

DNA: TGTGCCAGCAGCGACCCACGACAGGGGGCGCCGGAAAAACTGTTTTTT
CDR3: CASSDPRQGAPEKLFF
J: TRBJ1-4
size: -
D: TRBD1
V: TRBV9

DNA: TGCAGCGTTGCCCGCAGTGGGAACACTGAAGCTTTCTTT
CDR3: CSVARSGNTEAFF
J: TRBJ1-1
size: -
D: -
V: TRBV29-1

DNA: TGTGCCAGCTCACCACCGGGACAGGGTAGGCTCGAGCAGTTCTTC
CDR3: CASSPPGQGRLEQFF
J: TRBJ2-1
size: -
D: TRBD1
V: TRBV18

DNA: TGTGCCATCAGCATCACAGGGGACCAGCCCCAGCATTTT
CDR3: CAISITGDQPQHF
J: TRBJ1-5
size: few
D: TRBD1
V: TRBV10-3

DNA: TGCGCCAGCAGCTTGGAAGGGGCCACTGAAGCTTTCTTT
CDR3: CASSLEGATEAFF
J: TRBJ1-1
size: -
D: -
V: TRBV5-1

DNA: TGTGCCAGCAGTAGCGTGGCGGGGGGGCCGGTAGAGCAGTTCTTC
CDR3: CASSSVAGGPVEQFF
J: TRBJ2-1
size: -
D: TRBD2
V: TRBV6-5

DNA: TGTGCCAGCAGCTTGGGGACAGGGGACCGGCGGTCTGAAAAACTGTTTTTT
CDR3: CASSLGTGDRRSEKLFF
J: TRBJ1-4
size: -
D: TRBD1
V: TRBV7-9

DNA: TGCGCCAGCAGCGAAACAACGACAGAGCAGTACTTC
CDR3: CASSETTTEQYF
J: TRBJ2-7
size: once
D: -
V: TRBV5-1

DNA: TGTGCCAGCAGCTTACCCACAGGACGGACTGAAGCTTTCTTT
CDR3: CASSLPTGRTEAFF
J: TRBJ1-1
size: -
D: -
V: TRBV7-9

DNA: TGTGCCAGCAGTTGGGACAGCTCGAACACCGGGGAGCTGTTTTTT
CDR3: CASSWDSSNTGELFF
J: TRBJ2-2
size: -
D: TRBD1
V: TRBV6-5

DNA: TGTGCCAGTTCCTCACTCTACGAGCAGTACTTC
CDR3: CASSSLYEQYF
J: TRBJ2-7
size: few
D: -
V: TRBV19

DNA: TGTGCCAGCAGACCTCAGGGTCTAGCGGGAAACACCATATATTTT
CDR3: CASRPQGLAGNTIYF
J: TRBJ1-3
size: few
D: -
V: TRBV6-5

DNA: TGTGCCAGCACCAAGAACGGGGGGGCTTACGAGCAGTACTTC
CDR3: CASTKNGGAYEQYF
J: TRBJ2-7
size: -
D: TRBD2
V: TRBV11-2

DNA: TGCGCCAGCAGCCAGACAGGGGGCAATGAGCAGTTCTTC
CDR3: CASSQTGGNEQFF
J: TRBJ2-1
size: many
D: TRBD1
V: TRBV4-1

DNA: TGTGCCAGCAGTTCCCCGGGACAGGGAGCTACTGAAGCTTTCTTT
CDR3: CASSSPGQGATEAFF
J: TRBJ1-1
size: -
D: TRBD1
V: TRBV6-5

DNA: TGCGCCAGCAGCCGACAGGTTAGCTCCTACAATGAGCAGTTCTTC
CDR3: CASSRQVSSYNEQFF
J: TRBJ2-1
size: -
D: -
V: TRBV5-1

DNA: TGTGCCAGCAGCCCCGAACAGAAGTCGTATGGCTACACCTTC
CDR3: CASSPEQKSYGYTF
J: TRBJ1-2
size: -
D: -
V: TRBV6-5

DNA: TGTGCCAGTAGCGGCAGGGGCTATGGCTACACCTTC
CDR3: CASSGRGYGYTF
J: TRBJ1-2
size: -
D: -
V: TRBV19

DNA: TGTGCCAGCAGTCCCGGACAGGTCCCTAACTATGGCTACACCTTC
CDR3: CASSPGQVPNYGYTF
J: TRBJ1-2
size: -
D: TRBD1
V: TRBV27

DNA: TGTGCCAGTAGTATTGGGGGACAGCTGATAGCGAACTATGGCTACACCTTC
CDR3: CASSIGGQLIANYGYTF
J: TRBJ1-2
size: -
D: TRBD1
V: TRBV19

DNA: TGTGCCAGCAGCCAAGAGTTTACAGGGAGTCAGCCCCAGCATTTT
CDR3: CASSQEFTGSQPQHF
J: TRBJ1-5
size: -
D: -
V: TRBV3-1/TRBV3-2